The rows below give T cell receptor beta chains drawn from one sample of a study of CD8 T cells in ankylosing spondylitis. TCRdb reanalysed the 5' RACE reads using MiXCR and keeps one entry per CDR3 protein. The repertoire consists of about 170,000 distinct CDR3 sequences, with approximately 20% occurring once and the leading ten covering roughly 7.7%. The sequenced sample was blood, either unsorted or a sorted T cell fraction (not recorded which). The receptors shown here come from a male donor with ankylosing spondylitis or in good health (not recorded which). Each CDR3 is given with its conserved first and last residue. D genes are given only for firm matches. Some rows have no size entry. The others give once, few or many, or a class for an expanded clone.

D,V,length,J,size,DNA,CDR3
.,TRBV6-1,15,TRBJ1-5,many,TGTGCCAGCAGTGAAGGCAGGGCCTCCTTTCAGCCCCAGCATTTT,CASSEGRASFQPQHF
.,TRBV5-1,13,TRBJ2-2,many,TGCGCCAGCAGTCCTGCTAATCCCGGGGAGCTGTTTTTT,CASSPANPGELFF
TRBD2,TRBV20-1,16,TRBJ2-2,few,TGCAGTGCTAGAGATCGCGGGGGGGCGAACACCGGGGAGCTGTTTTTT,CSARDRGGANTGELFF
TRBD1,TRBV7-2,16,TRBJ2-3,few,TGTGCCAGCAGCTTAGCGGCCAGGGGGCAGTCAGATACGCAGTATTTT,CASSLAARGQSDTQYF
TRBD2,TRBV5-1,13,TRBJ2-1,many,TGCGCCAGCAGTTCGACTAGCGGCAATGAGCAGTTCTTC,CASSSTSGNEQFF
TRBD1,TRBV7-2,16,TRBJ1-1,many,TGTGCCAGCAGCCTTAGATGGACAGGGTTGAACACTGAAGCTTTCTTT,CASSLRWTGLNTEAFF
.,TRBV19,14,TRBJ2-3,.,TGTGCCAGTAGTACTTTCTCAGGGACAGATACGCAGTATTTT,CASSTFSGTDTQYF
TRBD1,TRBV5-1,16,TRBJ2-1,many,TGCGCCAGCAGCCCCGGGACAGGCGTGTCCTACAATGAGCAGTTCTTC,CASSPGTGVSYNEQFF
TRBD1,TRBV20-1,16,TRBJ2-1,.,TGCAGTGCTAGAGATCTTGGGACAGAAACCTACAATGAGCAGTTCTTC,CSARDLGTETYNEQFF
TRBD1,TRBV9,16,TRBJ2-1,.,TGTGCCAGCAGCGATGCCGGGACAGGGTCCTACAATGAGCAGTTCTTC,CASSDAGTGSYNEQFF
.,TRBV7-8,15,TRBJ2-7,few,TGTGCCAGCAGGGCTAACAGGGAAATCATCTACGAGCAGTACTTC,CASRANREIIYEQYF
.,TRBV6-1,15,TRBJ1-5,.,TGTGCCAGCAGTACCGGACAGCTTAACAATCAGCCCCAGCATTTT,CASSTGQLNNQPQHF
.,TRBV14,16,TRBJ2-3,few,TGTGCCAGCAGCCAAGACTCAGGAATTGGGACAGATACGCAGTATTTT,CASSQDSGIGTDTQYF
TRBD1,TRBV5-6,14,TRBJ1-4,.,TGTGCCAGCAGCTTACAGGGGCATAATGAAAAACTGTTTTTT,CASSLQGHNEKLFF
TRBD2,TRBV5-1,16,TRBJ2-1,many,TGCGCCAGCAGCTTCCCGACTAGCGGGCTCTACAATGAGCAGTTCTTC,CASSFPTSGLYNEQFF
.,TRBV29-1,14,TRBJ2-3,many,TGCAGCGTTGGAGACTCCGCCGGGACAGATACGCAGTATTTT,CSVGDSAGTDTQYF
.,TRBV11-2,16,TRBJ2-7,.,TGTGCCAGCAGCTTAAAAGTTTCCTTTGTTTCCTACGAGCAGTACTTC,CASSLKVSFVSYEQYF
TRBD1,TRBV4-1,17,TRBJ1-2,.,TGCGCCAGCAGCCTATCCAATCGGGACAGGATTAACTATGGCTACACCTTC,CASSLSNRDRINYGYTF
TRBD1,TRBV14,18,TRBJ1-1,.,TGTGCCAGCAGCCAAGACCCCGGACAGGGAATAACGAACACTGAAGCTTTCTTT,CASSQDPGQGITNTEAFF
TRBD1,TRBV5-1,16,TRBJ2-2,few,TGCGCCAGCAGCCCAAACCCAACAGGGGTCACCGGGGAGCTGTTTTTT,CASSPNPTGVTGELFF
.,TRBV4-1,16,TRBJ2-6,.,TGCGCCAGCAGCCAGAACGACAGCCCTGGGGCCAACGTCCTGACTTTC,CASSQNDSPGANVLTF
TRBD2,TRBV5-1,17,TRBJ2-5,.,TGCCCCAGCAGCTTGGGTCTAGCGGGAGTATTCTACAAGACCCAGTACTTC,CPSSLGLAGVFYKTQYF
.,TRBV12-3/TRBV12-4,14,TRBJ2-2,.,TGTGCCAGCAGTAAAAGCGATTTCACCGGGGAGCTGTTTTTT,CASSKSDFTGELFF
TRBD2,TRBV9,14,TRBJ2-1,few,TGTGCCAGCAGCGTGGCGGGAGTCCGGAATGAGCAGTTCTTC,CASSVAGVRNEQFF
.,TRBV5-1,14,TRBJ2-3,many,TGCGCCAGCAGCTTCCAAGTTTACACAGATACGCAGTATTTT,CASSFQVYTDTQYF
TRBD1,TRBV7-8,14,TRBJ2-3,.,TGTGCCAGCAGGGACAGGGGAGCGGGAGATACGCAGTATTTT,CASRDRGAGDTQYF
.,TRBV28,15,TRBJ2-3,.,TGTGCCAGCAGTTGGGGCGGGATTGGCACAGATACGCAGTATTTT,CASSWGGIGTDTQYF
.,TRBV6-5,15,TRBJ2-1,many,TGTGCCAGCAGTTACGAGGGGACTGTCTACAATGAGCAGTTCTTC,CASSYEGTVYNEQFF
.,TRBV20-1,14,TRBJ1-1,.,TGCAGTGCTAGCTCACAGGGCTCGAACACTGAAGCTTTCTTT,CSASSQGSNTEAFF
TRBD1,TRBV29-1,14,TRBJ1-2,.,TGCAGCGCCGCGGGACAGGGGGAGTTCTATGGCTACACCTTC,CSAAGQGEFYGYTF
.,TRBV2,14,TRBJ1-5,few,TGTGCCAGCAACGCAGGGTACAAAAAGGAGCCCCAGCATTTT,CASNAGYKKEPQHF
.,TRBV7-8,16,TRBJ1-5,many,TGTGCCAGCAGCTTGGGATCCCGGGGGAGCAATCAGCCCCAGCATTTT,CASSLGSRGSNQPQHF
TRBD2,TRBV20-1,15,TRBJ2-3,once,TGCAGTGCTGAAGAGACTAGCAGCTTCACAGATACGCAGTATTTT,CSAEETSSFTDTQYF